This TCR beta chain was recorded in a study of tumor-infiltrating lymphocytes in primary liver carcinoma. On this clonotype: The junction departs from the called germline gene at one end, perhaps through a read error.

The source material, 20-30 mg of unsorted bulk tissue, was used to co-extract RNA and DNA. A constant-region primer served to make TCR beta cDNA from approximately 490 ng total RNA. Three nested multiplex PCR rounds, a slightly modified ARM-PCR, produced the libraries for TCR beta. TRBV1-TRBV30 forward primers paired with a C-beta reverse primer drove the first two PCR rounds, 10 cycles each. In TCRdb, the multiplex PCR reads were re-called with MiXCR into one record per CDR3 protein. Here the sample spans 100,000 or so distinct CDR3 sequences, approximately 80% being singletons. Germline assignment: CDR1 SGHAT and CDR2 FQDESV (reference sequence). This CDR3 spans 15 amino acids.

The TCR comes from a man aged 35 to 55 with primary liver carcinoma and hepatitis B virus infection. The sequenced sample was liver tumor tissue from sampling region 3. Subset defined: tumor region T3, left-lateral pole. The chain joins TRBV11-1 to TRBJ2-3, with D possibly TRBD2 on 5 matching bases. CDR3 sequence: CASSLPRENTDTQCF. CDR3 nucleotides: TGTGCCAGCAGTTTGCCGAGGGAAAACACAGATACGCAGTGTTTT.